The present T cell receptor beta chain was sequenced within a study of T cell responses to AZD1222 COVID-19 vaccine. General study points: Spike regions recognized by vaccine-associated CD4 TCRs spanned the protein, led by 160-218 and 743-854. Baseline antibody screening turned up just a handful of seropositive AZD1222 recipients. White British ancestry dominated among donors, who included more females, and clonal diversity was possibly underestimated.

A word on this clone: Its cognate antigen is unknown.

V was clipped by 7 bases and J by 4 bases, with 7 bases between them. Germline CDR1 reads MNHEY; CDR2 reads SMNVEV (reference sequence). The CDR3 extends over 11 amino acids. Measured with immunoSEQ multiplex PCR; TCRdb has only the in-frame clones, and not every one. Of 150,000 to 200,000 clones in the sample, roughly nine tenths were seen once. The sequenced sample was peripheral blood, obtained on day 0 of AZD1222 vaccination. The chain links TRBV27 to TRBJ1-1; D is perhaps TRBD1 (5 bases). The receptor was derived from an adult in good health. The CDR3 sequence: CASTGGTEAFF. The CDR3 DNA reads TGTGCCAGCACCGGGGGCACTGAAGCTTTCTTT.